This entry features one TCR beta chain sequence. Its antigen remains unidentified. The data were obtained in a study of cytomegalovirus exposure and HLA in healthy donors. Study information: Findings of an earlier analysis included under 140 million unique TCR beta sequences from 200 million or so T cells. Out of 300 to 500 genotyped donors, about 84% belonged to the Caucasian-associated ancestry cluster. Study results and caveats: Per a prior analysis, the majority of TCR beta V segments were productive roughly 90% or roughly 30% of the time. As a later analysis showed, several of the most significant clusters appeared to be linked to common viral pathogens.

This CDR3 spans 13 amino acids. The ends lost 4 bases at V and 9 bases at J; junction bases unmatched: 4. Germline V CDR1 and CDR2: SGHTA, FQGTGA. A multiplex PCR was run with 60 Vbeta primers and 13 Jbeta primers. Only in-frame clones appear in the TCRdb table, and some are missing; sequencing was by immunoSEQ multiplex PCR. The sample lists more than 150,000 clones, approximately 82% occurring once. The clonotype was recovered from a girl under 10 years old in good health and CMV-seropositive. The chain recombines TRBV7-3 with TRBJ2-2; 8 bases are a match to TRBD1. Material: PBMCs. As DNA, the CDR3 is TGTGCCAGCAGCTCGGACAGGGAACGGGAGCTGTTTTTT. Encoded protein: CASSSDRERELFF.